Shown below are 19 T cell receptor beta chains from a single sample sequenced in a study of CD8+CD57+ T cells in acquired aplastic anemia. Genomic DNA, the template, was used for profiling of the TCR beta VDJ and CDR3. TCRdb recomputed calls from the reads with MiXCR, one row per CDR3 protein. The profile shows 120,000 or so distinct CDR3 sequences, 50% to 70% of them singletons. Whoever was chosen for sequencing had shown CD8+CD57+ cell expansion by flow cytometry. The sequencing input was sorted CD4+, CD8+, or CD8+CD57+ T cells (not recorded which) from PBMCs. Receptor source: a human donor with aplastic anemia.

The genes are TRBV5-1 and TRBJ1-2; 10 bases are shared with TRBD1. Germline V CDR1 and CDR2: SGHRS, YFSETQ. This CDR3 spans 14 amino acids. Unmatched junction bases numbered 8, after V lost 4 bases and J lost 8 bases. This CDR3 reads CASSPGQGTQGYTF. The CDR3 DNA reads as TGCGCCAGCAGCCCGGGACAGGGGACCCAGGGCTACACCTTC.

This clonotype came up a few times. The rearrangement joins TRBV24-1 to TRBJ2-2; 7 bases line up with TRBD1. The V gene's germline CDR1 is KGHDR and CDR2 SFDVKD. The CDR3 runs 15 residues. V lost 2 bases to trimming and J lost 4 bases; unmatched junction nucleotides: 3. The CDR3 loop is CATSDSTGRTGELFF. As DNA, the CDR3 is TGTGCCACCAGTGATTCGACAGGGCGCACCGGGGAGCTGTTTTTT.

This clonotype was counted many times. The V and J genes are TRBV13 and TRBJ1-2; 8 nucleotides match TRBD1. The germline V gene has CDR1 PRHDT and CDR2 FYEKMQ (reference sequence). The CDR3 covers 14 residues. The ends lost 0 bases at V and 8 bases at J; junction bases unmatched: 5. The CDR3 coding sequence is TGTGCCAGCAGCTTAGGGACAGGGGCCTACGGCTACACCTTC. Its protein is CASSLGTGAYGYTF.

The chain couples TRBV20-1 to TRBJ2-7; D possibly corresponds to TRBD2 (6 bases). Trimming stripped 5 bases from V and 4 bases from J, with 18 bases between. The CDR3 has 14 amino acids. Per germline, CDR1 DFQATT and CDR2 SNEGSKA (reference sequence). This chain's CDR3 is CSAGRRALTYEQYF. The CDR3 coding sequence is TGCAGTGCTGGGCGGAGGGCCCTAACTTACGAGCAGTACTTC.

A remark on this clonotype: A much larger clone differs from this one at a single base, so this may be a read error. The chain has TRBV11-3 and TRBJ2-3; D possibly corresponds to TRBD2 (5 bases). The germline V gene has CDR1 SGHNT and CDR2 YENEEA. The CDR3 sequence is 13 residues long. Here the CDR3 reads CASGLPPGDTQYF. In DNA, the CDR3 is TGTGCCAGCGGCTTACCGCCGGGGGATACGCAGTATTTT. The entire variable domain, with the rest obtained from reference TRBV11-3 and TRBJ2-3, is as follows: EAGVVQSPRYKIIEKKQPVAFWCNPISGHNTLYWYLQNLGQGPELLIRYENEEAVDDSQLPKDRFSAERLKGVDSTLKIQPAELGDSAVYLCASGLPPGDTQYFGPGTRLTVL.

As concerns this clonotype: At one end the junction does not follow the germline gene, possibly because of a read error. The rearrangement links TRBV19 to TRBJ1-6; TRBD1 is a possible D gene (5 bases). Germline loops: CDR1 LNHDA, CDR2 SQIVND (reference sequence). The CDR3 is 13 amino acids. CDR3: CASRTSGNSPLHF. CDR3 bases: TGTGCCAGTAGAACTTCAGGGAATTCGCCCCTCCACTTT.

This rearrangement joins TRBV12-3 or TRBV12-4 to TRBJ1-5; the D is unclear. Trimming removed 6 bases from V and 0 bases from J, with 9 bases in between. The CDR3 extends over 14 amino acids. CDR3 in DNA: TGTGCCAGCAGCCGCGGCGGTAGCAATCAGCCCCAGCATTTT. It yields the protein CASSRGGSNQPQHF.

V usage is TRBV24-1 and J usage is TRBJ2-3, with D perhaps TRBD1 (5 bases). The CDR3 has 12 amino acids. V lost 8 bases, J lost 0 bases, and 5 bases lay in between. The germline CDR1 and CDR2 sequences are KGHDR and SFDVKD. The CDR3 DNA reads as TGTGCCACCAAGGGGAGCACAGATACGCAGTATTTT. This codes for CATKGSTDTQYF.

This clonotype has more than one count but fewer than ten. CDR3 sequence: CAISGLGSSGANVLTF. DNA of the CDR3: TGTGCCATCAGTGGGCTCGGGAGCTCTGGGGCCAACGTCCTGACTTTC. The chain combines TRBV10-3 with TRBJ2-6, with D possibly being TRBD2 (6 bases). Germline CDR1 is ENHRY and CDR2 is SYGVKD. This CDR3 region has 16 residues. Trimming took 4 bases from V and 0 from J, leaving 10 bases between them.

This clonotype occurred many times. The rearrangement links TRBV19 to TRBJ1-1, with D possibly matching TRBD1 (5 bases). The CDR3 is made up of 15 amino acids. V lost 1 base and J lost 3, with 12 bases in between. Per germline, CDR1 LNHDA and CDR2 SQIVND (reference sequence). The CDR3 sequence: CASSIVEGVDTEAFF. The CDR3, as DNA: TGTGCCAGTAGTATAGTGGAAGGGGTAGACACTGAAGCTTTCTTT. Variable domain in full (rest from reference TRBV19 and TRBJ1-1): DGGITQSPKYLFRKEGQNVTLSCEQNLNHDAMYWYRQDPGQGLRLIYYSQIVNDFQKGDIAEGYSVSREKKESFPLTVTSAQKNPTAFYLCASSIVEGVDTEAFFGQGTRLTVV.

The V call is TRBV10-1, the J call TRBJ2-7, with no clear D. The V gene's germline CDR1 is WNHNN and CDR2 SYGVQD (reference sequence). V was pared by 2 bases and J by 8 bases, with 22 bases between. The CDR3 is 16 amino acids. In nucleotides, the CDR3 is TGCGCCAGCAGTGAGGCGGACGAGGTGCAGCCTAAGCAGCAGTACTTC. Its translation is CASSEADEVQPKQQYF.

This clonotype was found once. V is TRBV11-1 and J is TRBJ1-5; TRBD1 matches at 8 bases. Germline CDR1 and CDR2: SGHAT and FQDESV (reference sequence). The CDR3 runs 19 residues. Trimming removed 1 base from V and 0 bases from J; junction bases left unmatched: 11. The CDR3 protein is CASSLVSLAGGYSNQPQHF. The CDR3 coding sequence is TGTGCCAGCAGCTTAGTTAGTCTGGCAGGGGGCTATAGCAATCAGCCCCAGCATTTT.

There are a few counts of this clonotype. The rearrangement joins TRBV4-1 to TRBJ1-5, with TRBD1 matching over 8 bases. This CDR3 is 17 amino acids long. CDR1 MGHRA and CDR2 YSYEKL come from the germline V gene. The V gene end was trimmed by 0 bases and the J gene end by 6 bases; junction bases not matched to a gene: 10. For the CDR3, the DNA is TGCGCCAGCAGCCAAGACCAGGGAACAGGGGGGTTTCAGCCCCAGCATTTT. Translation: CASSQDQGTGGFQPQHF.

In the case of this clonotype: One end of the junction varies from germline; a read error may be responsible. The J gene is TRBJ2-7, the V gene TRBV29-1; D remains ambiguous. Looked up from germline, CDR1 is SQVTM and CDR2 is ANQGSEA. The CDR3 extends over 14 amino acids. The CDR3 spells CSVEDSSSAPDRDF. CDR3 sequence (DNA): TGCAGCGTTGAAGACAGCTCCTCGGCACCTGACCGGGACTTC.

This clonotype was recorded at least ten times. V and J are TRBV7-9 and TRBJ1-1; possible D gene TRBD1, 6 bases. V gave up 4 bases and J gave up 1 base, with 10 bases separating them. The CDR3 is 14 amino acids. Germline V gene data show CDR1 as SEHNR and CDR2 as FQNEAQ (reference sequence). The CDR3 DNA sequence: TGTGCCAGCAGCTCCGGGACACAGAACACTGAAGCTTTCTTT. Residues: CASSSGTQNTEAFF.

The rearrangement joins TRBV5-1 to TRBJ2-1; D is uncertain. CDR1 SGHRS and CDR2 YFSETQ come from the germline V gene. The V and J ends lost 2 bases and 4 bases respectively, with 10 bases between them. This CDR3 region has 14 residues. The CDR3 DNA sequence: TGCGCCAGCAGCTTCTACACCGGTTACAATGAGCAGTTCTTC. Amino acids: CASSFYTGYNEQFF.

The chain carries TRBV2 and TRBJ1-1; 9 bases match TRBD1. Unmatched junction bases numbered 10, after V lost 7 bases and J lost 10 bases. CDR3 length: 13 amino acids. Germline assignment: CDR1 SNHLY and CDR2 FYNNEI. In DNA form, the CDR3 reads TGTGCCAGCATGGCGGGGACAGGGAAGAGAGCTTTCTTT. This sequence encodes CASMAGTGKRAFF.

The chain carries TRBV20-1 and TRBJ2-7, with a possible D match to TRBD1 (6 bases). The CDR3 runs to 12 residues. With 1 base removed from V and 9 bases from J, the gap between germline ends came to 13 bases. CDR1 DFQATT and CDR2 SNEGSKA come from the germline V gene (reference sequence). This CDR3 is CSARVRRGGQYF. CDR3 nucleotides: TGCAGTGCTAGAGTTCGCAGGGGTGGGCAGTACTTC.

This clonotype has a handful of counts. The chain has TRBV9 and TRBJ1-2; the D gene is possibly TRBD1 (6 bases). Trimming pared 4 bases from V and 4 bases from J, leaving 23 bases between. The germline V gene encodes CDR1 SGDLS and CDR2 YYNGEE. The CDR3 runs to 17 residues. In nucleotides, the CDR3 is TGTGCCAGCAGCCTCGGCCGAGGGGGGGGCGCCAGCTATGGCTACACCTTC. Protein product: CASSLGRGGGASYGYTF. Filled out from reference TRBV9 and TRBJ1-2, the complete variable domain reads DSGVTQTPKHLITATGQRVTLRCSPRSGDLSVYWYQQSLDQGLQFLIQYYNGEERAKGNILERFSAQQFPDLHSELNLSSLELGDSALYFCASSLGRGGGASYGYTFGSGTRLTVV.